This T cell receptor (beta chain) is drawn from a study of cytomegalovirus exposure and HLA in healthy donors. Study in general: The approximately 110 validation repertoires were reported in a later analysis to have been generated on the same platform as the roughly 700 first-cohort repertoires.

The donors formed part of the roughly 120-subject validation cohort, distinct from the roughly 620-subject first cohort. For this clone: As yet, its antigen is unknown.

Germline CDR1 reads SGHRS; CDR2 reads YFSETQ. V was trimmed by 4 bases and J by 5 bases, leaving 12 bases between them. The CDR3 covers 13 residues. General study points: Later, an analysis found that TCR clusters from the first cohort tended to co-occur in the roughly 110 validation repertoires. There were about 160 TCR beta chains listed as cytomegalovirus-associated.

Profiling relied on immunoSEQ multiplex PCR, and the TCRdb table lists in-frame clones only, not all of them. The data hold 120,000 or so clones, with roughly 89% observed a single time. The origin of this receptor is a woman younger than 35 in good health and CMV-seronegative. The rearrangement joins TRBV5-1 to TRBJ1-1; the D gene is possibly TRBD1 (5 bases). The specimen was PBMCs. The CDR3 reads CASSLSGGTEAFF. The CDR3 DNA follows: TGCGCCAGCAGCCTTTCGGGGGGGACTGAAGCTTTCTTT. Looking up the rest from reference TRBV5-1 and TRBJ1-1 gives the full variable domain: KAGVTQTPRYLIKTRGQQVTLSCSPISGHRSVSWYQQTPGQGLQFLFEYFSETQRNKGNFPGRFSGRQFSNSRSEMNVSTLELGDSALYLCASSLSGGTEAFFGQGTRLTVV.